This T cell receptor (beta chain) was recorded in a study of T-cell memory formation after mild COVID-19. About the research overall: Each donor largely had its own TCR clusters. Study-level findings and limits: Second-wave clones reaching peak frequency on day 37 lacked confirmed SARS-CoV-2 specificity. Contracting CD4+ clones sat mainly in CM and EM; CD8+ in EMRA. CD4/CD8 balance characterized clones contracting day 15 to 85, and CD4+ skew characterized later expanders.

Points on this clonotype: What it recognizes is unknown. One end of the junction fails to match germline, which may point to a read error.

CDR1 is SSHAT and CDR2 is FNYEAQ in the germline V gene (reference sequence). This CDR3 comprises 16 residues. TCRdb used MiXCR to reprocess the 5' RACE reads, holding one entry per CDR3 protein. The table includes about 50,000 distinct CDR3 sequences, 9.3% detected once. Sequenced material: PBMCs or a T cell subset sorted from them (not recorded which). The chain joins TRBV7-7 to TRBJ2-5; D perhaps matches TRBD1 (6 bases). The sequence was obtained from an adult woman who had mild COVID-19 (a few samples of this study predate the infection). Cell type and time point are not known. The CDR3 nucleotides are TGTGCTAGCAGCTTAGGACGGACGATTAGGGGGGAGACCCAGTACTTC. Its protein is CASSLGRTIRGETQYF.